Many counts were recorded for the clone carrying this T cell receptor (beta chain). The CDR3 sequence is 13 residues long. The germline V gene has CDR1 SEHNR and CDR2 FQNEAQ (reference sequence). Germline trimming cut 3 bases from V and 5 bases from J; bases unmatched to any gene: 1. Via MiXCR, TCRdb re-called the 5' RACE reads, giving one row per CDR3 protein. This table has about 70,000 distinct CDR3 sequences, less than 9.5% appearing once. Specified time point: blood at routine non-recurrence follow-up after resection. This sample is drawn from a study of spatial heterogeneity in lung cancer. Study-wide background: Where present, follow-up PBMC were sequenced a median of roughly 2 years after resection.

This chain links TRBV7-9 with TRBJ1-5; 7 nucleotides agree with TRBD1. The receptor's source is a female donor with early-stage non-small cell lung cancer. The specimen comprised PBMCs, sampled at follow-up. CDR3: CASSFDRDQPQHF. The DNA for the CDR3 is TGTGCCAGCAGCTTTGACAGGGATCAGCCCCAGCATTTT.